What follows are 23 T cell receptor beta chains derived from one specimen sequenced in a study of blood T cell repertoires in COVID-19. Sequencing used immunoSEQ multiplex PCR; TCRdb keeps in-frame clones, though not all of them. Of under 90,000 clones listed, around 90% are singletons. The source material was peripheral blood. The receptors shown here come from a man aged 55 to 70 with acute or convalescent COVID-19.

The chain combines TRBV7-8 with TRBJ2-1; tentatively, D is TRBD2 (6 bases). Germline CDR1 and CDR2: SGHVS and FQNEAQ. V dropped 5 bases and J dropped 9 bases, with 17 bases sitting between them. The CDR3 length is 14 residues. Written as DNA, the CDR3 is TGTGCCAGCAGCCTGGGGACTCCCTCCGGTGAGCAGTTCTTC. Its translation is CASSLGTPSGEQFF.

The chain links TRBV6-2 or TRBV6-3 to TRBJ1-2; the D gene is possibly TRBD1 (5 bases). Germline V gene sequence: CDR1 MNHEY, CDR2 SVGEGT. Trimming stripped 6 bases from V and 7 bases from J, with 18 bases between. The CDR3 totals 14 residues. CDR3: CASSPSGRDSGYTF. The CDR3 bases are TGTGCCAGCAGCCCTTCGGGGCGGGACTCTGGCTACACCTTC.

In this sample, this clone turned up a few times. This chain connects TRBV12-3 or TRBV12-4 to TRBJ1-1; TRBD1 is a possible D gene (6 bases). The germline V and J ends were trimmed by 10 bases and 4 bases, with 16 bases remaining between them. CDR3 size: 13 residues. CDR3 in DNA: TGTGCCACTAAAGGGGGGGATGCCACTGAAGCTTTCTTT. This translates into CATKGGDATEAFF.

Only a few counts were recorded for this clone. The CDR3 bases are TGTGCCAGTGACCTGGGACTCGCGAACACCGGGGAGCTGTTTTTT. Translating gives CASDLGLANTGELFF. The chain combines TRBV19 with TRBJ2-2; D is possibly TRBD2 (6 bases). Germline values: CDR1 LNHDA, CDR2 SQIVND (reference sequence). The CDR3 is 15 residues long. The V gene lost 8 bases and the J gene lost 0 bases, with 13 bases spanning the gap.

The rearrangement links TRBV2 to TRBJ2-1; D not resolved. V was cut by 6 bases and J by 9 bases, with 15 bases left in between. This CDR3 spans 13 amino acids. The germline gives CDR1 SNHLY, CDR2 FYNNEI. This CDR3 is CASSADANGEQFF. The CDR3 DNA reads TGTGCCAGCAGCGCGGATGCAAACGGTGAGCAGTTCTTC.

V usage is TRBV30 and J usage is TRBJ1-2; tentatively, D is TRBD1 (6 bases). The CDR3 runs 12 residues. Germline CDR1 and CDR2: GTSNPN and SVGIG (reference sequence). V was cut by 3 bases and J by 6 bases, with 11 bases left in between. This CDR3 is CAWRTSGDGYTF. The CDR3 coding sequence is TGTGCCTGGAGGACTTCAGGGGATGGCTACACCTTC.

The chain couples TRBV30 to TRBJ1-1; D gene ambiguous. This CDR3 comprises 14 residues. With 4 bases removed from V and 4 bases from J, the gap between germline ends came to 16 bases. The V gene's germline CDR1 is GTSNPN and CDR2 SVGIG (reference sequence). CDR3 amino acids: CAWKPGPASTEAFF. The CDR3 DNA is TGTGCCTGGAAGCCCGGTCCCGCGAGCACTGAAGCTTTCTTT. Full variable domain (missing parts from reference TRBV30 and TRBJ1-1): SQTIHQWPATLVQPVGSPLSLECTVEGTSNPNLYWYRQAAGRGLQLLFYSVGIGQISSEVPQNLSASRPQDRQFILSSKKLLLSDSGFYLCAWKPGPASTEAFFGQGTRLTVV.

The V call is TRBV5-6, the J call TRBJ1-1, with D possibly TRBD1 on 6 matching bases. This CDR3 is built from 13 residues. Trimming left V 1 base short and J 12 bases short, with 16 bases between. Per the germline V gene, CDR1 is SGHDT and CDR2 is YYEEEE. The CDR3 DNA is TGTGCCAGCAGCTTGAATCCGACAGGCAGTACTTTCTTT. This encodes CASSLNPTGSTFF.

The chain combines TRBV4-1 with TRBJ2-2; D may be TRBD1 (5 bases). V was cut by 3 bases and J by 7 bases, with 12 bases left in between. The germline V gene encodes CDR1 MGHRA and CDR2 YSYEKL. The CDR3 contains 14 residues. The DNA for the CDR3 is TGCGCCAGCAGCCAGAGTCAGGGAAACGGGGAGCTGTTTTTT. It encodes CASSQSQGNGELFF.

The V call is TRBV3-1 (or the pseudogene TRBV3-2), the J call TRBJ2-1; D perhaps matches TRBD1 (5 bases). CDR3 size: 12 residues. Germline V lookup: CDR1 LGHDT, CDR2 YNNKEL (reference sequence). V gave up 2 bases and J gave up 7 bases, with 6 bases separating them. CDR3 sequence: CASSQTGNEQFF. The CDR3 coding sequence is TGTGCCAGCAGCCAAACAGGTAATGAGCAGTTCTTC.

The rearrangement joins TRBV12-3 or TRBV12-4 to TRBJ2-7; D remains unclear. This CDR3 region has 13 residues. The germline V and J ends were trimmed by 2 bases and 4 bases, with 9 bases remaining between them. The CDR3 protein is CASSLSEEYEQYF. CDR3 DNA: TGTGCCAGCAGTTTATCTGAGGAATACGAGCAGTACTTC.

This chain links TRBV27 with TRBJ1-5; D not resolved. Trimming shortened V by 5 bases and J by 2 bases, and 16 bases separated the two germline ends. This CDR3 is built from 16 residues. The V gene's germline CDR1 is MNHEY and CDR2 SMNVEV (reference sequence). CDR3 in DNA: TGTGCCAGCAGTCCCTATCGGGGTTTCGGCAATCAGCCCCAGCATTTT. Translating it yields CASSPYRGFGNQPQHF.

This clone is a singleton in its sample. The J gene is TRBJ1-6, the V gene TRBV7-2, with TRBD1 identical over 7 bases. The ends lost 5 bases at V and 6 bases at J; junction bases unmatched: 7. The CDR3 consists of 15 residues. The germline V gene has CDR1 SGHTA and CDR2 FQGNSA. The CDR3 bases are TGTGCCAGCAGCACCCGACAGGGTGGTAATTCACCCCTCCACTTT. This codes for CASSTRQGGNSPLHF.

The rearrangement uses TRBV12-3 or TRBV12-4 and TRBJ1-1; D gene uncertain. Trimming removed 3 bases from V and 7 bases from J, with 9 bases in between. The CDR3 length is 12 residues. Here the CDR3 reads CASSLKTVEAFF. In DNA, the CDR3 is TGTGCCAGCAGTTTGAAAACGGTTGAAGCTTTCTTT.

V and J are TRBV28 and TRBJ1-2; D might be TRBD1 (5 bases). The V gene lost 4 bases and the J gene lost 1 base, with 13 bases spanning the gap. The CDR3 is 15 residues long. Germline V lookup: CDR1 MDHEN, CDR2 SYDVKM. The CDR3 spells CASSSWRDFNYGYTF. The CDR3 coding sequence is TGTGCCAGCAGTTCCTGGCGGGACTTTAACTATGGCTACACCTTC.

The chain joins TRBV7-2 to TRBJ1-2; 7 nucleotides line up with TRBD1. V lost 5 bases and J lost 8; bases outside the gene matches: 11. The CDR3 is 14 residues long. Germline V gene data show CDR1 as SGHTA and CDR2 as FQGNSA. As DNA, the CDR3 is TGTGCCAGCAGCATCAGTGAGGGGGCGGAGGGCTACACCTTC. Translated: CASSISEGAEGYTF. The variable domain in full, with the rest retrieved from reference TRBV7-2 and TRBJ1-2, is GAGVSQSPSNKVTEKGKDVELRCDPISGHTALYWYRQSLGQGLEFLIYFQGNSAPDKSGLPSDRFSAERTGGSVSTLTIQRTQQEDSAVYLCASSISEGAEGYTFGSGTRLTVV.

This clone was seen once. The V call is TRBV30, the J call TRBJ1-3; 12 nucleotides match TRBD1. Unmatched junction bases numbered 7, after V lost 1 base and J lost 3 bases. Germline V gives CDR1 GTSNPN, CDR2 SVGIG (reference sequence). There are 17 residues in the CDR3. This chain's CDR3 is CAWSERGQGAFGNTIYF. As DNA, the CDR3 is TGTGCCTGGAGTGAGAGGGGACAGGGGGCTTTTGGAAACACCATATATTTT.

The chain is built from TRBV10-3 and TRBJ2-7, with a weak D call TRBD2 (5 bases). Deletions cut 7 bases from V and 6 bases from J, with 13 bases between. Looked up from germline, CDR1 is ENHRY and CDR2 is SYGVKD. This CDR3 has 12 amino acids. Written as DNA, the CDR3 is TGTGCCATCAAGAATCTCGAGGGCGAGCAGTACTTC. Protein product: CAIKNLEGEQYF.

This chain uses TRBV27 with TRBJ2-3; D remains unclear. The V gene lost 3 bases and the J gene lost 0 bases, with 10 bases spanning the gap. CDR3 length equals 15 residues. Germline lookup yields CDR1 MNHEY and CDR2 SMNVEV (reference sequence). The CDR3 nucleotides read TGTGCCAGCAGTTTCAGAGTAGCTAGCACAGATACGCAGTATTTT. Protein: CASSFRVASTDTQYF.

This sequence joins TRBV10-3 and TRBJ2-6, with TRBD1 identical over 7 bases. In germline, CDR1 is ENHRY, CDR2 SYGVKD. V lost 2 bases, J lost 2 bases, and 0 bases stayed unmatched. This CDR3 comprises 15 residues. For the CDR3, the DNA is TGTGCCATCAGTGAGGGGACAGCTGGGGCCAACGTCCTGACTTTC. It is translated as CAISEGTAGANVLTF.

V usage is TRBV6-5 and J usage is TRBJ1-2, with TRBD1 identical over 8 bases. The CDR3 is made up of 13 amino acids. Unmatched junction bases numbered 3, after V lost 4 bases and J lost 5 bases. From germline, CDR1 is MNHEY and CDR2 SVGAGI. CDR3 nucleotides: TGTGCCAGCAGTTCGGACAGGGCTTATGGCTACACCTTC. This sequence encodes CASSSDRAYGYTF.

This rearrangement joins TRBV30 to TRBJ1-2; D not resolved. Germline CDR1 reads GTSNPN; CDR2 reads SVGIG (reference sequence). V gave up 0 bases and J gave up 8 bases, with 13 bases separating them. The CDR3 runs to 13 residues. The CDR3 DNA is TGTGCCTGGAGTGTACTGTGGGCCGAGGGCTACACCTTC. It encodes CAWSVLWAEGYTF.

The chain joins TRBV19 to TRBJ1-5, with 10 bases fitting TRBD1. Germline V gene lookup returns CDR1 LNHDA and CDR2 SQIVND (reference sequence). Losses at the gene ends were 3 bases for V and 1 base for J; bases not matched to a gene: 3. This CDR3 has 16 residues. The CDR3 DNA reads TGTGCCAGTAGTATTCGGACAGGGGGAAGCAATCAGCCCCAGCATTTT. Protein product: CASSIRTGGSNQPQHF.